One and the same sample provided the 15 T cell receptor beta chains below, sequenced in a study of T cell repertoires in cytomegalovirus infection. TCRdb independently ran MiXCR on the reads; one entry per CDR3 protein. The sample lists fewer than 700,000 distinct CDR3 sequences, roughly 24% occurring once. Sequences were obtained from CD8+ T cells from PBMCs. The source is a human donor in good health (CMV status not recorded). Some clones in this sample may be carry-over from other donors' samples.

This clonotype was seen at least ten times. This chain uses TRBV7-2 with TRBJ1-6; D is perhaps TRBD1 (5 bases). The germline gives CDR1 SGHTA, CDR2 FQGNSA. Trimming took 5 bases from V and 7 from J, leaving 18 bases between them. There are 16 residues in the CDR3. The CDR3 DNA reads as TGTGCCAGCAGCGACTCCTCCGGGACGGTAAATTCACCCCTCCACTTT. Translated, it gives CASSDSSGTVNSPLHF.

A single count supports this clonotype. A read error may explain this, as a much larger clone is one base away. The chain is built from TRBV10-3 and TRBJ2-1, with D perhaps matching TRBD2 (6 bases). The germline V gene encodes CDR1 ENHRY and CDR2 SYGVKD. CDR3 size: 14 residues. The CDR3 region is CTISGLPVPNEQFF. CDR3 nucleotide sequence: TGTACCATCAGTGGACTACCCGTGCCAAATGAGCAGTTCTTC.

Many counts were recorded for this clonotype. J is TRBJ2-1 and V is TRBV7-6; 14 bases agree with TRBD2. The germline V gene has CDR1 SGHVS and CDR2 FNYEAQ. The CDR3 consists of 16 residues. J lost 2 bases, V lost 5 bases, and 2 bases had no gene match. The CDR3 bases are TGTGCCAGCAGCGAGGGACTAGCGGGGGCCTACAATGAGCAGTTCTTC. This sequence encodes CASSEGLAGAYNEQFF.

This clonotype was observed at least ten times. The CDR3 sequence: CASSLAAGQGIYEQYF. In nucleotides, the CDR3 is TGTGCCAGCAGCTTAGCTGCGGGACAGGGGATCTACGAGCAGTACTTC. The chain couples TRBV7-2 to TRBJ2-7, with 10 bases matching TRBD1. This CDR3 region has 16 residues. Trimming at V came to 0 bases and at J to 3 bases, leaving 5 bases not matched to a gene. The germline V gene has CDR1 SGHTA and CDR2 FQGNSA.

The sample holds many counts of this clonotype. The gene calls are TRBV7-2 and TRBJ2-7; D is undetermined. V lost 5 bases to trimming and J lost 3 bases, with 11 bases between them. The CDR3 has 13 amino acids. Germline V gene lookup returns CDR1 SGHTA and CDR2 FQGNSA. The CDR3 sequence is CASSHNLLYEQYV. The CDR3 bases are TGTGCCAGCAGCCATAACTTACTCTACGAGCAGTACGTC.

The chain has TRBV14 and TRBJ2-1; D is ambiguous. Germline V gene data show CDR1 as SGHDN and CDR2 as FVKESK. The CDR3 runs to 16 residues. The V and J ends lost 1 base and 4 bases respectively, with 14 bases between them. CDR3 protein: CASSQAGSWTYNEQFF. CDR3 nucleotide sequence: TGTGCCAGCAGCCAAGCCGGCAGTTGGACGTACAATGAGCAGTTCTTC.

V and J are TRBV15 and TRBJ2-5; TRBD2 is a possible D gene (7 bases). V dropped 1 base and J dropped 1 base, with 13 bases sitting between them. Germline CDR1 LNHNV, CDR2 YYDKDF (reference sequence). The CDR3 is made up of 16 amino acids. The CDR3 coding sequence is TGTGCCACCAGCAGAGTTGAGGGGGGGCTCCAAGAGACCCAGTACTTC. Translated: CATSRVEGGLQETQYF. Complete variable domain (other parts from reference TRBV15 and TRBJ2-5): DAMVIQNPRYQVTQFGKPVTLSCSQTLNHNVMYWYQQKSSQAPKLLFHYYDKDFNNEADTPDNFQSRRPNTSFCFLDIRSPGLGDTAMYLCATSRVEGGLQETQYFGPGTRLLVL.

The chain's CDR3 is CASSLRGQGPPYNEQFF. CDR3 nucleotide sequence: TGTGCCAGCAGCTTACGTGGTCAAGGGCCTCCCTACAATGAGCAGTTCTTC. This sequence joins TRBV7-9 and TRBJ2-1, with D unclear. CDR3 size: 17 residues. CDR1 is SEHNR, CDR2 FQNEAQ, per germline (reference sequence). V shed 2 bases and J shed 2 bases, with 16 bases lying between them.

This clonotype was detected only a few times. The V call is TRBV20-1, the J call TRBJ1-1, with a possible D match to TRBD1 (5 bases). Per the germline V gene, CDR1 is DFQATT and CDR2 is SNEGSKA (reference sequence). The CDR3 covers 13 residues. V was pared by 1 base and J by 8 bases, with 14 bases between. CDR3 bases: TGCAGTGCTAGAGGGGGGGGTGGGGCAGAAGCTTTCTTT. Translating gives CSARGGGGAEAFF.

The chain couples TRBV2 to TRBJ1-5, with no clear D. CDR1 is SNHLY and CDR2 is FYNNEI in the germline V gene. This CDR3 region has 15 residues. The V gene lost 6 bases and the J gene lost 2 bases, with 14 bases spanning the gap. The CDR3: CASRDPNVGNQPQHF. CDR3 nucleotides: TGTGCCAGCAGAGATCCCAACGTGGGCAATCAGCCCCAGCATTTT.

Turning to this clonotype: A much larger clone lies one base from this, so it may be a read error. V is TRBV7-6 and J is TRBJ2-1, with 11 bases identical to TRBD1. Looked up from germline, CDR1 is SGHVS and CDR2 is FNYEAQ. Trimming at V came to 4 bases and at J to 2 bases, leaving 7 bases not matched to a gene. The CDR3 length is 17 residues. CDR3 DNA: TGTGCCAGCAGCTCCCTACCGGGACAGGGGGCCTACAATGAGCAGTTCTTC. It codes for CASSSLPGQGAYNEQFF.

This clonotype showed up just a few times. V usage is TRBV29-1 and J usage is TRBJ2-1; D not certain. Trimming pared 0 bases from V and 8 bases from J, leaving 11 bases between. This CDR3 is built from 13 residues. Germline V gene data show CDR1 as SQVTM and CDR2 as ANQGSEA. The DNA of the CDR3 is TGCAGCGTTGAAGAAAAAGGATGGGATGAGCAGTTCTTC. Translation gives CSVEEKGWDEQFF.

The chain carries TRBV10-3 and TRBJ2-7, with 8 bases matching TRBD1. This CDR3 is 13 amino acids long. V trimming: 8 bases; J trimming: 7 bases; junction bases outside the gene matches: 10. Germline V CDR1 and CDR2: ENHRY, SYGVKD. CDR3 loop: CAILADRAGEQYF. For the CDR3, the DNA is TGTGCCATCTTGGCGGACAGGGCTGGGGAGCAGTACTTC.

V is TRBV3-1 and J is TRBJ2-1; weak D call: TRBD1 (6 bases). V was cut by 1 base and J by 5 bases, with 12 bases left in between. This CDR3 comprises 15 residues. The germline CDR1 and CDR2 sequences are LGHDT and YNNKEL (reference sequence). CDR3 bases: TGTGCCAGCAGCCAAGTCAGGGGTAAGGACAATGAGCAGTTCTTC. This gives the protein CASSQVRGKDNEQFF.

In its sample, this clonotype was seen once. At one boundary the junction diverges from the germline segment, which might be a read error. The chain joins TRBV27 to TRBJ1-1; TRBD1 matches at 9 bases. Germline CDR1 is MNHEY and CDR2 is SMNVEV (reference sequence). The CDR3 spans 13 residues. The CDR3 bases are TGTGCCAGCAGGGGACAGGGCGGCGTTGAAGCTATCTTT. Amino acids: CASRGQGGVEAIF.